This TCR beta chain was found in a study of blood T cell repertoires in COVID-19 (TCRdb year 2020). Notes on the research overall: Collaborator samples came from the United States, Italy and Spain and covered acute and convalescent phases of COVID-19. The prospective study material was composed of cDNA or gDNA derived from T cells, B-cell-depleted T cells, or PBMCs. Samples came from the ongoing ImmuneRACE study (first 160 participants) plus 1,254 subjects from 6 global collaborators. The dataset comprised deeply sampled blood TCRbeta repertoires from subjects exposed to, actively infected with, or recovered from COVID-19. The repertoires were released in a freely available public database intended as a resource for research on the immune response to SARS-CoV-2. HLA class I and class II types, where available, came from metadata supplied by the sample provider rather than from assay-based typing. Sample metadata almost always included a de-identified subject ID, COVID-19 status, age in years and sex. Overall study results and their limits: The quantity of clinical and demographic metadata differed by source and by participant and was supplied without curation.

Enrolling through a virtual design, the prospective study's participants ranged in age from roughly 18 to 95 years and lived across roughly 24 United States geographic areas. Cohort assignment in the prospective study relied on participant-reported clinical history from a screening survey and a study questionnaire. Exposed participants had been in contact with someone with a PCR-confirmed or clinician-diagnosed COVID-19 case within 2 weeks of study entry. In the prospective study, mobile phlebotomists collected whole blood, serum and a nasopharyngeal or oropharyngeal swab from each participant. Additional blood draws and questionnaires over an approximately two-month period could optionally be provided by prospective study participants. Before DNA extraction, blood samples from the prospective study were shipped at room temperature or frozen. The germline V gene specifies SGHRS as CDR1 and YFSETQ as CDR2. At the junction V is shortened by 4 bases and J by 6 bases; bases outside the gene matches: 10. The CDR3 holds 14 amino acids from the cysteine to the phenylalanine. The sequence is cut down to CDR3 DNA, 42 bases in frame from base 1.

This clone was observed once. There is no known antigen for this receptor. No much larger clone exists at a distance of one base, and base qualities are not known. TCRbeta CDR3 regions were amplified from genomic DNA by means of the immunoSEQ Assay, a bias-controlled multiplex PCR. In the original analysis: Nucleated cell counts per sample were estimated from amplification of reference gene primers within the assay. To quantify the absolute abundance of each unique TCRbeta CDR3 rearrangement, sequence reads were collapsed and filtered. For each sample, productive Simpson clonality was calculated as the square root of Simpson's diversity index across productive rearrangements. TCRdb carries this immuneACCESS record with in-frame sequences only. Its versions omit some clonotypes, under half of them owing to an unresolved V gene in the studies checked, with the rest unexplained. V and J calls and clone size follow that table, whereas D and trimming were derived from the DNA. The sample profile shows 110,000 to 150,000 clones; less than 85% of them were found once. The top ten constitute 1.5% to 2% of the sample.

The sequencing sample was made of PBMCs or T cells enriched from blood (not recorded which). In this chain, TRBV5-1 is recombined with TRBJ2-7; 7 junctional bases match TRBD1. This receptor was identified in a woman between 18 and 29 years old who had been exposed to COVID-19. The CDR3 region has the sequence CASSPTTGTTEQYF. The DNA is TGCGCCAGCAGCCCAACGACAGGGACGACCGAGCAGTACTTC.